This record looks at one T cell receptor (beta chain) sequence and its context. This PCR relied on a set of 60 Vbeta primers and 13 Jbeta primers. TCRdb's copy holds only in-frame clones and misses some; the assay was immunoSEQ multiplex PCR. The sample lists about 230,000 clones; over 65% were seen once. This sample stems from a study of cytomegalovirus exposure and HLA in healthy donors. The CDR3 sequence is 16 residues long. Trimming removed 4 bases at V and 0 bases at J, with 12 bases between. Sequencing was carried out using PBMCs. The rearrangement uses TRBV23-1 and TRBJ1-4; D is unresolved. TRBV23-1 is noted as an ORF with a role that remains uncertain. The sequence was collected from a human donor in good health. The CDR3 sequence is CASSPGELATNEKLFF. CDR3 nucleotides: TGCGCCAGCAGTCCCGGGGAGTTGGCAACTAATGAAAAACTGTTTTTT.